A single T cell receptor (beta chain) is shown here with its context. This record comes from a study of blood T cell repertoires in COVID-19. About the research overall: COVID-19 samples, acute and convalescent, were from the United States, Italy and Spain.

Assay used: immunoSEQ multiplex PCR; TCRdb lists only in-frame clones, some missing. The sample has about 160,000 clones, 70% to 90% seen once; the top ten hold 0.45% to 0.6%. The CDR3 consists of 12 residues. Trimming took 8 bases from V and 6 from J, leaving 11 bases between them. Patients from Seattle were sampled longitudinally, starting during active infection. The sequencing input was peripheral blood. This TCR was sampled from a man aged 55 to 70 with COVID-19, enrolled during active disease. The rearrangement links TRBV12-3 or TRBV12-4 to TRBJ1-5; a possible D gene is TRBD1 (6 bases). The CDR3 DNA is TGTGCCAGCTGCAGGGGTGGTCAGCCCCAGCATTTT. It translates to CASCRGGQPQHF.